The entry below describes one T cell receptor (beta chain). The sample comes from a study of response to subunit inactivated influenza vaccine. The CDR3 is 17 residues long. Germline CDR1 is LNHNV and CDR2 is YYDKDF (reference sequence). Trimming took off 0 bases at V and 0 bases at J, with 14 bases between the two ends. TCRdb redid the calling of the RT-PCR reads with MiXCR, one entry per CDR3 protein. The sample lists 150,000 to 200,000 distinct CDR3 sequences, over 9.5% occurring once. These records were also assigned to another study, of T cells expressing NK-cell markers. That work contributes: What made the TCR beta cDNA was 5'RACE template switching with UMIs. Seven of the eight sequenced donors were classified as HCMV-seropositive, and one was classified as seronegative. A range of about 1.0-8% of CD8+ T cells consisted of dominant NKG2C+ clonotypes in about six donors.

The V call is TRBV15, the J call TRBJ1-1, with D possibly being TRBD1 (6 bases). This TCR came from a man over 45 who received an inactivated influenza vaccine. Sequenced material: CD8+ T cells sorted from PBMCs, taken 11 to 12 days after vaccination. The CDR3 sequence: CATSREGGDKLNTEAFF. As DNA, the CDR3 is TGTGCCACCAGCAGAGAAGGAGGGGACAAACTGAACACTGAAGCTTTCTTT. The full variable domain, completed using reference TRBV15 and TRBJ1-1, is DAMVIQNPRYQVTQFGKPVTLSCSQTLNHNVMYWYQQKSSQAPKLLFHYYDKDFNNEADTPDNFQSRRPNTSFCFLDIRSPGLGDTAMYLCATSREGGDKLNTEAFFGQGTRLTVV.